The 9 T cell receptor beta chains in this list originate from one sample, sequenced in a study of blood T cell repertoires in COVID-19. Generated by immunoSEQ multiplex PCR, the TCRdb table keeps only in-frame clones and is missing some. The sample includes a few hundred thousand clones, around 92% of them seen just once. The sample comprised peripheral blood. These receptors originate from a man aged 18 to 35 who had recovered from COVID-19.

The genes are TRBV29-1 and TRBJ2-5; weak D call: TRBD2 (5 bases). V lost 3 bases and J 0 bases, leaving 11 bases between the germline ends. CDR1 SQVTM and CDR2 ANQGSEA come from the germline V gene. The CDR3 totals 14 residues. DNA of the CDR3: TGCAGCGTTGAGGGTGGACTTAACCAAGAGACCCAGTACTTC. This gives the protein CSVEGGLNQETQYF.

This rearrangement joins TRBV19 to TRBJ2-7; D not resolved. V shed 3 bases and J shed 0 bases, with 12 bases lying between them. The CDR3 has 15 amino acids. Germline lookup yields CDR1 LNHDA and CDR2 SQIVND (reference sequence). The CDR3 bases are TGTGCCAGTAGTATGAGAGACTTACCCTCCTACGAGCAGTACTTC. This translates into CASSMRDLPSYEQYF.

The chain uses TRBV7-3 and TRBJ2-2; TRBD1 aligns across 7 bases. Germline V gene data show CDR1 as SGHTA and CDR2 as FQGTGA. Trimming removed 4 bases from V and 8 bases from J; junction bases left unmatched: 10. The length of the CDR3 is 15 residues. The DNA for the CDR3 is TGTGCCAGCAGCTCCGGACAGGCGGTGGGTGGGGAGCTGTTTTTT. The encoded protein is CASSSGQAVGGELFF.

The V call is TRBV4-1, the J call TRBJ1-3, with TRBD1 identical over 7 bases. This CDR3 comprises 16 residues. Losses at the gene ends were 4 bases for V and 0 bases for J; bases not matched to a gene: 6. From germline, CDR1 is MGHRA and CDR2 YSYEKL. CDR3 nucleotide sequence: TGCGCCAGCAGCCCCCGACAGGGAAACTCTGGAAACACCATATATTTT. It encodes CASSPRQGNSGNTIYF.

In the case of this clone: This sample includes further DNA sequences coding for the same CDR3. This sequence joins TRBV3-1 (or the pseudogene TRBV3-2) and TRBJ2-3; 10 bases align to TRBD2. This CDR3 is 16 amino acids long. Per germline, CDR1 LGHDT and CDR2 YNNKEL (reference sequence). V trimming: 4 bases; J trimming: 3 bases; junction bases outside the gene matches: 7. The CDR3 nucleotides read TGTGCCAGCAGCCTTCCAGCGGGGGGGCCGACAGATACGCAGTATTTT. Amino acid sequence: CASSLPAGGPTDTQYF.

CDR3 sequence (DNA): TGTGCCAGCAGTGGTCAGGGGGATGCCTACGAGCAGTACTTC. It translates to CASSGQGDAYEQYF. The V gene is TRBV2, the J gene TRBJ2-7, with 7 bases matching TRBD1. Losses at the gene ends were 4 bases for V and 2 bases for J; bases not matched to a gene: 5. The germline CDR1 and CDR2 sequences are SNHLY and FYNNEI. The CDR3 is 14 residues long.

Here the CDR3 reads CASSQAAGISYNEQFF. CDR3 nucleotides: TGTGCCAGCAGCCAAGCCGCGGGAATCTCCTACAATGAGCAGTTCTTC. V usage is TRBV3-1 (or the pseudogene TRBV3-2) and J usage is TRBJ2-1, with a tentative D call TRBD2 (6 bases). The CDR3 runs to 16 residues. Germline CDR1 LGHDT, CDR2 YNNKEL (reference sequence). V lost 1 base to trimming and J lost 0 bases, with 10 bases between them.

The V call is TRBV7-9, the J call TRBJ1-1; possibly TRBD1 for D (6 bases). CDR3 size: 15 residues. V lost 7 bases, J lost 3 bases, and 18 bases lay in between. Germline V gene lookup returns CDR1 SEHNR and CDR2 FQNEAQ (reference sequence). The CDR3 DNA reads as TGTGCCAGCATCCAACCCCAGGGGAGCTACACTGAAGCTTTCTTT. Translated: CASIQPQGSYTEAFF. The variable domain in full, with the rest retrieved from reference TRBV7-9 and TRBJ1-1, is DTGVSQNPRHKITKRGQNVTFRCDPISEHNRLYWYRQTLGQGPEFLTYFQNEAQLEKSRLLSDRFSAERPKGSFSTLEIQRTEQGDSAMYLCASIQPQGSYTEAFFGQGTRLTVV.

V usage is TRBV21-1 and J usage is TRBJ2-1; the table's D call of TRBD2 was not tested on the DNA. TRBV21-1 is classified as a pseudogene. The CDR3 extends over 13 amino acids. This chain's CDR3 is CASSDQKRNEQFF. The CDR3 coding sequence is TGTGCCAGCAGCGACCAGAAGCGGAATGAGCAGTTCTTC.